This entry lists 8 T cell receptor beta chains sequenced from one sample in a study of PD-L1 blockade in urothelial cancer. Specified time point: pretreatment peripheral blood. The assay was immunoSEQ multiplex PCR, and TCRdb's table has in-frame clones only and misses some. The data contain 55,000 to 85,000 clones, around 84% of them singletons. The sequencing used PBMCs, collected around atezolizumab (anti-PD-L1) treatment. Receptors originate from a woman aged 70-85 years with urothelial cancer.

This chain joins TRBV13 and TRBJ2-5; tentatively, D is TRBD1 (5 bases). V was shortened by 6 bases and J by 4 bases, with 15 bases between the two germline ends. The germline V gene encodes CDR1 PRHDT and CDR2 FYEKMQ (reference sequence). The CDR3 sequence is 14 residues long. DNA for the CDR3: TGTGCCAGCAGTACACAGGCGACTCTAGAGACCCAGTACTTC. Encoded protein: CASSTQATLETQYF.

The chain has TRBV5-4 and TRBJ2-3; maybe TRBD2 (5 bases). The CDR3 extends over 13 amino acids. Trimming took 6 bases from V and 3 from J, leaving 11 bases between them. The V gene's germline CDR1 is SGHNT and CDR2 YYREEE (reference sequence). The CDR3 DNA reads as TGTGCCAGCAACCCTCCGGGGACAGATACGCAGTATTTT. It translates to CASNPPGTDTQYF.

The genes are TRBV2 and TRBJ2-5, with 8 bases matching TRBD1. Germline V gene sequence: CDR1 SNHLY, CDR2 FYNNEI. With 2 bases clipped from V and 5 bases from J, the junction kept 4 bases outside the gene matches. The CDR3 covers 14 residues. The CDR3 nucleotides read TGTGCCAGCAGTGAACAGGGGGCTCGGGAGACCCAGTACTTC. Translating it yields CASSEQGARETQYF.

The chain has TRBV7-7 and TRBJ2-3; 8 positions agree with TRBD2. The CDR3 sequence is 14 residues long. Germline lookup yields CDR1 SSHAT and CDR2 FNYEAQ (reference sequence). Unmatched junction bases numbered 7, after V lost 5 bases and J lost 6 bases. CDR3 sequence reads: CASSPGLASDTQYF. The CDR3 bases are TGTGCCAGCAGCCCCGGACTAGCTTCCGATACGCAGTATTTT.

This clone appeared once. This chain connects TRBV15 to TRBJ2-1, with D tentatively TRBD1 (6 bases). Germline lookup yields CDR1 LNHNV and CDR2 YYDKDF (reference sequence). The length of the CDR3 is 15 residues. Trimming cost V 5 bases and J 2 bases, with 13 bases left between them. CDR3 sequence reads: CATSYTGRPYNEQFF. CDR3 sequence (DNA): TGTGCCACCAGCTACACAGGGAGACCCTACAATGAGCAGTTCTTC.

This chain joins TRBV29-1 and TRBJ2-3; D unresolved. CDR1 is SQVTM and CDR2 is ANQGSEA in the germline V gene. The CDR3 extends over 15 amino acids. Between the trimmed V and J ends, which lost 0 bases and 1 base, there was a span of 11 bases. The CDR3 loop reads CSVEDGRLGTDTQYF. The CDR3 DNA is TGCAGCGTTGAAGATGGCAGGTTAGGCACAGATACGCAGTATTTT.

In nucleotides, the CDR3 is TGTGCCAGCAGCCGGGGGATAAATGAAAAACTGTTTTTT. It specifies CASSRGINEKLFF. This chain connects TRBV7-8 to TRBJ1-4, with a possible D match to TRBD1 (5 bases). The CDR3 is 13 amino acids. Trimming cost V 5 bases and J 5 bases, with 9 bases left between them. CDR1 SGHVS and CDR2 FQNEAQ come from the germline V gene. The full variable domain, with the rest looked up from reference TRBV7-8 and TRBJ1-4, is GAGVSQSPRYKVAKRGQDVALRCDPISGHVSLFWYQQALGQGPEFLTYFQNEAQLDKSGLPSDRFFAERPEGSVSTLKIQRTQQEDSAVYLCASSRGINEKLFFGSGTQLSVL.

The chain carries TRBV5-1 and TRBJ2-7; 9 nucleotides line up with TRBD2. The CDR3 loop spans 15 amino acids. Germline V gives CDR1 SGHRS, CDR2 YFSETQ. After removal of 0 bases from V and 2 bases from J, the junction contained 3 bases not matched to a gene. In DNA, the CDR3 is TGCGCCAGCAGCTTGGCCGGCGGGGGGGCCTACGAGCAGTACTTC. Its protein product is CASSLAGGGAYEQYF.